This entry lists 7 T cell receptor beta chains sequenced from one sample in a study of shared clonotypes between healthy human individuals. Repertoires were generated with immunoSEQ multiplex PCR, while TCRdb's copy carries only in-frame clones and drops some. The data contain about 2.4 million clones, over 85% of them seen just once; the ten biggest clones take up over 0.12%. Material: naive CD4+ T cells sorted from blood. Subset meaning: CD45RA+ positively selected. These receptors all stem from a man younger than 35 in good health.

The rearrangement uses TRBV5-8 and TRBJ1-1, with D possibly matching TRBD1 (6 bases). Between the trimmed V and J ends, which lost 4 bases and 3 bases, there was a span of 10 bases. The germline V gene has CDR1 SGHTS and CDR2 YDEGEE. The CDR3 has 13 residues. This chain's CDR3 is CASSVTGHTEAFF. CDR3 coding DNA: TGTGCCAGCAGCGTTACAGGGCACACTGAAGCTTTCTTT. The complete variable domain, with remaining parts taken from reference TRBV5-8 and TRBJ1-1, reads EAGVTQSPTHLIKTRGQQATLRCSPISGHTSVYWYQQALGLGLQFLLWYDEGEERNRGNFPPRFSGRQFPNYSSELNVNALELEDSALYLCASSVTGHTEAFFGQGTRLTVV.

This clone was recorded only once. The V gene is TRBV28, the J gene TRBJ2-7, with 11 bases lining up with TRBD2. Trimming removed 2 bases from V and 3 bases from J; junction bases left unmatched: 12. The CDR3 has 18 amino acids. Looked up from germline, CDR1 is MDHEN and CDR2 is SYDVKM. CDR3 sequence: CASSLQVAGGLKNYEQYF. CDR3 nucleotide sequence: TGTGCCAGCAGTTTACAGGTAGCGGGGGGGTTAAAGAACTACGAGCAGTACTTC.

The V call is TRBV19, the J call TRBJ2-1, with 7 bases lining up with TRBD1. Germline CDR1 and CDR2: LNHDA and SQIVND (reference sequence). The CDR3 is made up of 18 amino acids. The trim removed 3 bases at V and 0 bases at J, leaving 11 bases unmatched. DNA for the CDR3: TGTGCCAGTAGTATCCCATTACAGGGGAAACGCTCCTACAATGAGCAGTTCTTC. It translates to CASSIPLQGKRSYNEQFF.

Concerning this clone: Other DNA sequences in the sample encode the same CDR3. This sequence joins TRBV30 and TRBJ2-7; no definite D call. The CDR3 has 11 amino acids. V gave up 0 bases and J gave up 5 bases, with 5 bases separating them. Germline CDR1 and CDR2: GTSNPN and SVGIG (reference sequence). The CDR3 here is CAWSVRDEQYF. The CDR3 coding sequence is TGTGCCTGGAGTGTCCGGGACGAGCAGTACTTC.

This chain links TRBV7-3 with TRBJ2-2; 7 nucleotides match TRBD2. The CDR3 has 15 residues. V trimming: 5 bases; J trimming: 6 bases; junction bases outside the gene matches: 9. Germline loops: CDR1 SGHTA, CDR2 FQGTGA. The CDR3 DNA follows: TGTGCCAGCAGCCCCACGGGGGGAGGGGCCGGGGAGCTGTTTTTT. It is translated as CASSPTGGGAGELFF.

The J gene is TRBJ2-3, the V gene TRBV19; TRBD1 might be the D (6 bases). Trimming removed 5 bases at V and 2 bases at J, with 14 bases between. CDR1 LNHDA and CDR2 SQIVND come from the germline V gene (reference sequence). The CDR3 extends over 15 amino acids. The CDR3 sequence: CASSPQGKDTDTQYF. The CDR3 DNA sequence: TGTGCCAGTAGTCCACAGGGAAAGGACACAGATACGCAGTATTTT.

The chain uses TRBV18 and TRBJ2-5, with TRBD1 identical over 9 bases. The junction had 7 bases not matched to a gene; V was cut back by 6 bases and J by 2 bases. Per the germline V gene, CDR1 is KGHSH and CDR2 is LQKENI. The CDR3 runs to 15 residues. As DNA, the CDR3 is TGTGCCAGCTCGTCCTCACAGGGGGCTCAAGAGACCCAGTACTTC. It is translated as CASSSSQGAQETQYF. Full variable domain (outside the CDR3, taken from reference TRBV18 and TRBJ2-5): NAGVMQNPRHLVRRRGQEARLRCSPMKGHSHVYWYRQLPEEGLKFMVYLQKENIIDESGMPKERFSAEFPKEGPSILRIQQVVRGDSAAYFCASSSSQGAQETQYFGPGTRLLVL.